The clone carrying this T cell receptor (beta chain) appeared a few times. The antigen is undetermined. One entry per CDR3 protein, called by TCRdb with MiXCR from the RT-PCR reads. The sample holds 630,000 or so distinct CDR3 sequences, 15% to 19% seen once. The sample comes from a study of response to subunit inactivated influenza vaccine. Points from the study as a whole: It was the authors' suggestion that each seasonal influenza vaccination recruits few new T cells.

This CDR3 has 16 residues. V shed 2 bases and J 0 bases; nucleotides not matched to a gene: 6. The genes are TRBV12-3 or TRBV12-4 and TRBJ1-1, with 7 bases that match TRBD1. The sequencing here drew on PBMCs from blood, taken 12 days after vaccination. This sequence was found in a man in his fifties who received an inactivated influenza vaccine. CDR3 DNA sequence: TGTGCCAGCAGTTTAAATGGACAGGTAATGAACACTGAAGCTTTCTTT. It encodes CASSLNGQVMNTEAFF.